Given below is one T cell receptor (beta chain) in context. Its antigen remains undetermined. The DNA ends 3 residues before the CDR3 does, and the rest of the CDR3 is filled in from the germline J gene. The data were obtained in a study of Tregs in tolerant kidney transplant recipients (dated by TCRdb to about 2019). Some background on the complete study: Related donors were used in the transplants with nonmyeloablative bone marrow transplantation, and mixed chimerism was transient in the human trials. The study used TCRbeta sequencing to identify donor-specific regulatory T cells before combined kidney and bone marrow transplantation, then tracked those cells after transplant. The paper as a whole reports these results and caveats: The study was limited by small patient numbers, and the findings need validation in larger populations and under other immunosuppression protocols. Because the PCR primers were changed over time for some patients, nucleotide-level comparison could not be performed across the samples from those patients. Biological reproducibility was not directly assessed, although technical replication error appeared to be minimal. Expanding Tregs with activated donor B cells appeared to identify the most biologically relevant and donor-specific TCRbeta repertoire. Donor-specific Treg expansion was found to exceed global Treg expansion in tolerant patients, suggesting antigen-driven rather than nonspecific expansion.

The time point label of this sample denotes: blood sample drawn before combined kidney and bone marrow transplant. Unstimulated Tregs (CD4+CD25+CD127-), CD4+ non-Tregs (CD4+CD25-), CD4 and CD8 cells were FACS-sorted from thawed PBMCs. The patients were 4 recipients of combined kidney and bone marrow transplants from the ITN036ST trial, and samples were available only from these trial subjects. Healthy control blood was processed to PBMCs with a Ficoll density gradient and then cryopreserved, whereas patient PBMCs were collected both before and after transplant. Genomic DNA was extracted from sorted cells with the QIAGEN DNeasy Blood and Tissue Kit for TCRbeta CDR3 sequencing. Through immunoSEQ, high-throughput TCRbeta CDR3 sequencing was done commercially, including PCR amplification with internal controls and bias correction. Under the source paper's analysis protocol: Unique productive TCRbeta sequences were defined by CDR3 nucleotide sequence when primers matched and otherwise by CDR3 amino acid sequence together with Vbeta and Jbeta genes. To correct for sorting error, sequences found in more than one sorted population at a frequency ratio of 2:1 or less were discarded, and the remaining shared sequences were assigned to the population with the higher frequency. A sequence counted as donor-reactive if, in CFSE-low cells, the sequence had a frequency of at least 0.01% and was expanded at least 5-fold compared with unstimulated cells. Jensen-Shannon divergence calculated on the top 100 TCRbeta sequences ranked by frequency was used to measure repertoire divergence. For samples with multiple sequencing runs, sorting error was corrected in each run separately before the runs were combined. The source is immuneACCESS, and TCRdb retained only in-frame sequences with V and J called. Part of the clones is not carried over; for the studies checked, unresolved V genes explain less than half of this, and the remainder is unexplained. V and J calls and clone size are as listed in that table; D and trimming were resolved from the DNA. The sample's clone listing holds roughly 30,000 clones. The biggest ten clones account for about 15% of the sample.

Reading from cysteine to phenylalanine, the CDR3 counts 13 amino acids. The DNA covers only part of the CDR3, 30 bases in frame from base 1. V is cut by 5 bases and J by 0 bases, and the space between the germline ends is 8 bases. Looking up the germline V gene yields CDR1 SGHTS and CDR2 YDEGEE. The receptor was isolated from a human donor who received a combined kidney and bone marrow transplant. The chain links TRBV5-8 with TRBJ1-1; the D gene is perhaps TRBD1, on 6 matching bases. The sequencing here drew on CD8+ T cells from blood, taken before the transplant. The CDR3 reads as follows: CASRDRMNTEAFF. The CDR3 DNA, read in part, is TGTGCCAGCAGGGACAGAATGAACACTGAA.